These 32 T cell receptor beta chains came from one sample sequenced in a study of CD8 T cells in Susac syndrome. RNA was extracted with the RNeasy kit, and a quantity of about 0.45 to 1 ug was reverse transcribed using random hexamers. TCRdb analysed the immunoSEQ multiplex PCR reads with MiXCR anew, one entry per CDR3 protein. The table records 120,000 or so distinct CDR3 sequences, just under 95% of them present only once. Sequenced: CD8+ T cells from PBMCs. Receptor source: a human donor with Susac syndrome.

This chain links TRBV12-3 or TRBV12-4 with TRBJ2-3, with 8 bases lining up with TRBD2. The CDR3 loop spans 17 amino acids. Germline trimming cut 6 bases from V and 0 bases from J; bases unmatched to any gene: 11. The CDR3 spells CASSLFPQRESTDTQYF. The CDR3 nucleotides are TGTGCCAGCAGCTTATTCCCCCAGCGGGAGAGCACAGATACGCAGTATTTT.

This clonotype was seen a single time. The rearrangement links TRBV19 to TRBJ1-2; D not resolved. CDR3 size: 11 residues. CDR1 is LNHDA and CDR2 is SQIVND in the germline V gene (reference sequence). V shed 7 bases and J shed 0 bases, with 3 bases lying between them. CDR3 sequence reads: CASTTNYGYTF. CDR3 nucleotide sequence: TGTGCCAGTACTACTAACTATGGCTACACCTTC.

The chain couples TRBV20-1 to TRBJ2-3; the D gene could be TRBD1 or TRBD2 (5 bases each). The V gene's germline CDR1 is DFQATT and CDR2 SNEGSKA (reference sequence). There are 11 residues in the CDR3. Trimming left V 5 bases short and J 4 bases short, with 7 bases between. The CDR3 DNA reads as TGCAGTGCTCGGGGCCCAGATACGCAGTATTTT. It translates to CSARGPDTQYF.

The chain has TRBV5-4 and TRBJ1-2; D is unclear. The CDR3 is 14 amino acids. The V gene's germline CDR1 is SGHNT and CDR2 YYREEE (reference sequence). The V gene lost 2 bases and the J gene lost 4 bases, with 12 bases spanning the gap. The CDR3 sequence: CASSFLSDLYGYTF. In DNA, the CDR3 is TGTGCCAGCAGCTTCTTATCGGACCTCTATGGCTACACCTTC.

This clonotype was counted a single time. The chain couples TRBV9 to TRBJ2-3, with a weak D call TRBD2 (6 bases). Trimming cost V 6 bases and J 1 base, with 12 bases left between them. In germline, CDR1 is SGDLS, CDR2 YYNGEE. The CDR3 sequence is 14 residues long. CDR3 sequence: CASTEGSGTDTQYF. The CDR3 DNA reads as TGTGCCAGCACGGAGGGGAGCGGCACAGATACGCAGTATTTT.

J is TRBJ1-1 and V is TRBV4-3; D unresolved. The V gene's germline CDR1 is LGHNA and CDR2 YSLEER. The CDR3 totals 14 residues. Trimming cost V 0 bases and J 1 base, with 6 bases left between them. CDR3 sequence reads: CASSQDPTNTEAFF. In DNA form, the CDR3 reads TGCGCCAGCAGCCAAGATCCCACGAACACTGAAGCTTTCTTT.

The chain carries TRBV27 and TRBJ1-6; TRBD1 might be the D (6 bases). The V gene lost 5 bases and the J gene lost 9 bases, with 17 bases spanning the gap. The CDR3 totals 15 residues. Germline V gene sequence: CDR1 MNHEY, CDR2 SMNVEV (reference sequence). The CDR3 is CASSVGGSGGSPLHF. CDR3 bases: TGTGCCAGCAGTGTAGGGGGGTCGGGGGGTTCACCCCTCCACTTT.

The chain has TRBV13 and TRBJ2-7; TRBD2 matches 12 bases. V was clipped by 5 bases and J by 5 bases; unmatched bases: 10. Germline CDR1 is PRHDT and CDR2 is FYEKMQ (reference sequence). The CDR3 is 16 amino acids. CDR3 DNA sequence: TGTGCCAGCAGCCAAGTGACTAGCGGGGGTTTGAACGAGCAGTACTTC. This gives the protein CASSQVTSGGLNEQYF.

V gene TRBV27 combines with J gene TRBJ2-1; 9 bases are a match to TRBD2. Unmatched junction bases numbered 11, after V lost 5 bases and J lost 15 bases. Germline CDR1 MNHEY, CDR2 SMNVEV (reference sequence). CDR3 size: 13 residues. The CDR3 reads CASSDTGGGAWFF. The CDR3 coding sequence is TGTGCCAGCAGTGATACGGGCGGGGGGGCCTGGTTCTTC.

V usage is TRBV4-1 and J usage is TRBJ1-1; D not certain. There are 14 residues in the CDR3. CDR1 is MGHRA, CDR2 YSYEKL, per germline. V lost 3 bases, J lost 1 base, and 9 bases lay in between. CDR3 coding DNA: TGCGCCAGCAGCCAGGTTGGGCAGAACACTGAAGCTTTCTTT. Translating gives CASSQVGQNTEAFF.

The chain joins TRBV5-1 to TRBJ1-2, with 10 nucleotides matching TRBD1. Germline CDR1 reads SGHRS; CDR2 reads YFSETQ. V trimming: 4 bases; J trimming: 5 bases; junction bases outside the gene matches: 5. The CDR3 covers 14 residues. DNA of the CDR3: TGCGCCAGCAGCGAGATGGGACAGGGGTATGGCTACACCTTC. Protein sequence: CASSEMGQGYGYTF.

This sequence joins TRBV4-1 and TRBJ2-7, with 10 bases aligning to TRBD1. The V segment lost 1 base and the J segment 5 bases; nucleotides outside the gene matches: 8. The V gene's germline CDR1 is MGHRA and CDR2 YSYEKL. The CDR3 is made up of 16 amino acids. CDR3 sequence reads: CASSQGGDRGVDEQYF. CDR3 nucleotides: TGCGCCAGCAGCCAAGGAGGGGACAGGGGTGTTGACGAGCAGTACTTC.

This clonotype was observed a single time. This chain connects TRBV18 to TRBJ2-7; D not resolved. V gave up 3 bases and J gave up 4 bases, with 13 bases separating them. This CDR3 is built from 14 residues. Germline V gene lookup returns CDR1 KGHSH and CDR2 LQKENI. The CDR3 loop is CASSPRQIGYEQYF. CDR3 DNA sequence: TGTGCCAGCTCACCCCGGCAAATTGGGTACGAGCAGTACTTC.

This chain uses TRBV5-4 with TRBJ2-7; D gene ambiguous. V was shortened by 3 bases and J by 6 bases, with 1 base between the two germline ends. CDR1 and CDR2 (germline): SGHNT, YYREEE (reference sequence). This CDR3 comprises 9 residues. CDR3: CASSCEQYF. Here the CDR3 DNA reads TGTGCCAGCAGCTGCGAGCAGTACTTC. Full variable domain (rest looked up from reference TRBV5-4 and TRBJ2-7): ETGVTQSPTHLIKTRGQQVTLRCSSQSGHNTVSWYQQALGQGPQFIFQYYREEENGRGNFPPRFSGLQFPNYSSELNVNALELDDSALYLCASSCEQYFGPGTRLTVT.

J is TRBJ1-5 and V is TRBV4-1, with D unclear. The germline V gene has CDR1 MGHRA and CDR2 YSYEKL. Trimming stripped 1 base from V and 4 bases from J, with 11 bases between. CDR3 length equals 15 residues. Written as DNA, the CDR3 is TGCGCCAGCAGCCAAGGGTGGAACGGGAATCAGCCCCAGCATTTT. Amino acids: CASSQGWNGNQPQHF.

The rearrangement uses TRBV5-1 and TRBJ2-1, with D unresolved. The V end was cut by 5 bases, the J end by 8 bases, with 11 bases between. This CDR3 has 12 amino acids. Germline values: CDR1 SGHRS, CDR2 YFSETQ. The CDR3 DNA follows: TGCGCCAGCAGACTATATTCCGATGAGCAGTTCTTC. It is translated as CASRLYSDEQFF. Full variable domain (outside the CDR3, taken from reference TRBV5-1 and TRBJ2-1): KAGVTQTPRYLIKTRGQQVTLSCSPISGHRSVSWYQQTPGQGLQFLFEYFSETQRNKGNFPGRFSGRQFSNSRSEMNVSTLELGDSALYLCASRLYSDEQFFGPGTRLTVL.

V gene TRBV4-2 combines with J gene TRBJ2-3, with D perhaps given as TRBD1 or TRBD2 (7 bases each). Trimming took 7 bases from V and 3 from J, leaving 26 bases between them. This CDR3 region has 18 residues. The germline V gene has CDR1 LGHNA and CDR2 YNFKEQ. In DNA, the CDR3 is TGTGCCAGCACCCCTCAAGATAAGGGGGCGGGGGAAACAGATACGCAGTATTTT. Translation: CASTPQDKGAGETDTQYF.

This clonotype occurred a few times. The chain recombines TRBV7-6 with TRBJ2-1; maybe TRBD2 (5 bases). The CDR3 consists of 14 residues. V was cut by 0 bases and J by 4 bases, with 7 bases left in between. Germline values: CDR1 SGHVS, CDR2 FNYEAQ. Written as DNA, the CDR3 is TGTGCCAGCAGCTTAGCCGGGGATTACAATGAGCAGTTCTTC. It translates to CASSLAGDYNEQFF.

This chain connects TRBV7-2 to TRBJ1-2; D is perhaps TRBD1 (5 bases). Trimming stripped 3 bases from V and 4 bases from J, with 18 bases between. This CDR3 comprises 16 residues. Looked up from germline, CDR1 is SGHTA and CDR2 is FQGNSA. CDR3 region: CASSFVGRRVSYGYTF. Here the CDR3 DNA reads TGTGCCAGCAGCTTCGTGGGACGGAGGGTGAGCTATGGCTACACCTTC. The whole variable domain, filled in from reference TRBV7-2 and TRBJ1-2, reads GAGVSQSPSNKVTEKGKDVELRCDPISGHTALYWYRQSLGQGLEFLIYFQGNSAPDKSGLPSDRFSAERTGGSVSTLTIQRTQQEDSAVYLCASSFVGRRVSYGYTFGSGTRLTVV.

The CDR3 sequence is CASSTPTGGYHEQYF. The DNA for the CDR3 is TGTGCCAGCAGTACCCCGACAGGCGGGTACCACGAGCAGTACTTC. The chain carries TRBV27 and TRBJ2-7; tentatively, D is TRBD1 (6 bases). This CDR3 has 15 residues. Germline V gene data show CDR1 as MNHEY and CDR2 as SMNVEV (reference sequence). The germline V and J ends were trimmed by 5 bases and 5 bases, with 19 bases remaining between them.

The chain carries TRBV6-2 or TRBV6-3 and TRBJ1-2; D gene unclear. The germline gives CDR1 MNHEY, CDR2 SVGEGT. The CDR3 contains 16 residues. V was trimmed by 0 bases and J by 0 bases, leaving 11 bases between them. The DNA of the CDR3 is TGTGCCAGCAGTTACTCGTTTACGGGATCTAACTATGGCTACACCTTC. This sequence encodes CASSYSFTGSNYGYTF.

This chain connects TRBV6-5 to TRBJ1-2, with a weak D call TRBD1 (6 bases). CDR1 is MNHEY, CDR2 SVGAGI, per germline. V lost 4 bases, J lost 5 bases, and 14 bases lay in between. The length of the CDR3 is 14 residues. The CDR3, as DNA: TGTGCCAGCAGTTTACAGGGAGGGGGATATGGCTACACCTTC. The encoded protein is CASSLQGGGYGYTF.

This chain connects TRBV9 to TRBJ2-5, with TRBD2 as a possible D gene (7 bases). The CDR3 consists of 14 residues. The germline V gene encodes CDR1 SGDLS and CDR2 YYNGEE. Trimming cost V 3 bases and J 5 bases, with 14 bases left between them. The CDR3 region is CASSEGGVRETQYF. Here the CDR3 DNA reads TGTGCCAGCAGCGAGGGGGGGGTTAGGGAGACCCAGTACTTC.

The chain couples TRBV2 to TRBJ2-1, with TRBD1 matching over 7 bases. Germline V CDR1 and CDR2: SNHLY, FYNNEI. V lost 10 bases to trimming and J lost 4 bases; unmatched junction nucleotides: 16. The CDR3 has 16 amino acids. The CDR3 is CANNLPGDSYYNEQFF. CDR3 sequence (DNA): TGTGCCAACAATCTTCCTGGGGACAGCTATTACAATGAGCAGTTCTTC. The variable domain in full, with the rest retrieved from reference TRBV2 and TRBJ2-1, is EPEVTQTPSHQVTQMGQEVILRCVPISNHLYFYWYRQILGQKVEFLVSFYNNEISEKSEIFDDQFSVERPDGSNFTLKIRSTKLEDSAMYFCANNLPGDSYYNEQFFGPGTRLTVL.

The chain recombines TRBV2 with TRBJ2-5, with 10 bases lining up with TRBD2. The J segment lost 5 bases and the V segment lost 7 bases, leaving 10 bases of the junction unmatched. Germline-derived CDR1 and CDR2 are SNHLY and FYNNEI. The CDR3 totals 15 residues. The DNA for the CDR3 is TGTGCCAGCAAGGGAAGCGGGGGGGCCTCGGAGACCCAGTACTTC. The encoded protein is CASKGSGGASETQYF.

Notes on this clonotype: A read error may produce the germline difference seen at one junction end. The chain combines TRBV3-1 with TRBJ2-5; 8 bases are shared with TRBD2. The germline gives CDR1 LGHDT, CDR2 YNNKEL (reference sequence). The CDR3 sequence is 16 residues long. The CDR3 is CASRQAGAQSGETQYF. DNA of the CDR3: TGTGCCAGCAGGCAAGCGGGGGCGCAAAGCGGCGAGACCCAGTACTTC.

The rearrangement links TRBV20-1 to TRBJ2-7; 7 nucleotides align to TRBD2. The junction had 13 bases not matched to a gene; V was cut back by 4 bases and J by 4 bases. This CDR3 contains 15 residues. Germline V gene sequence: CDR1 DFQATT, CDR2 SNEGSKA (reference sequence). This chain's CDR3 is CSATMGQGGGYEQYF. The CDR3 DNA sequence: TGCAGTGCTACCATGGGGCAGGGCGGGGGTTACGAGCAGTACTTC.

The J gene is TRBJ2-7, the V gene TRBV15; no definite D call. The V end lost 5 bases, the J end lost 3 bases, and 20 bases lay between the germline ends. The CDR3 covers 16 residues. Germline CDR1 reads LNHNV; CDR2 reads YYDKDF (reference sequence). The chain's CDR3 is CATSASSLRPVYEQYF. Here the CDR3 DNA reads TGTGCCACCAGCGCCTCTTCTCTCAGACCGGTCTACGAGCAGTACTTC.

The rearrangement uses TRBV29-1 and TRBJ2-1; 8 positions match TRBD1. V dropped 5 bases and J dropped 5; count of bases not matched to a gene: 11. CDR3 length equals 15 residues. The germline gives CDR1 SQVTM, CDR2 ANQGSEA. This CDR3 reads CSVPRQGRSDNEQFF. The DNA of the CDR3 is TGCAGCGTTCCACGACAGGGGAGGAGTGACAATGAGCAGTTCTTC.

The rearrangement uses TRBV9 and TRBJ2-3; D tentatively reads TRBD1 or TRBD2 (5 bases each). The CDR3 length is 18 residues. Germline V CDR1 and CDR2: SGDLS, YYNGEE. V was pared by 3 bases and J by 2 bases, with 22 bases between. CDR3 in DNA: TGTGCCAGCAGCGACCCCATCTCTCGGGACCTCGCCACAGATACGCAGTATTTT. Protein sequence: CASSDPISRDLATDTQYF.

The CDR3 loop reads CASSLGKVEETQYF. CDR3 sequence (DNA): TGTGCCAGCAGCTTAGGAAAGGTAGAAGAGACCCAGTACTTC. The rearrangement joins TRBV7-9 to TRBJ2-5; no firm D call. Germline V gene data show CDR1 as SEHNR and CDR2 as FQNEAQ (reference sequence). The V gene lost 1 base and the J gene lost 3 bases, with 9 bases spanning the gap. This CDR3 comprises 14 residues.

This chain joins TRBV29-1 and TRBJ2-5; TRBD2 matches 7 bases. Looked up from germline, CDR1 is SQVTM and CDR2 is ANQGSEA. V was clipped by 7 bases and J by 2 bases; unmatched bases: 4. This CDR3 contains 12 residues. DNA of the CDR3: TGCAGCGCTGAGGGACTACAAGAGACCCAGTACTTC. It translates to CSAEGLQETQYF.